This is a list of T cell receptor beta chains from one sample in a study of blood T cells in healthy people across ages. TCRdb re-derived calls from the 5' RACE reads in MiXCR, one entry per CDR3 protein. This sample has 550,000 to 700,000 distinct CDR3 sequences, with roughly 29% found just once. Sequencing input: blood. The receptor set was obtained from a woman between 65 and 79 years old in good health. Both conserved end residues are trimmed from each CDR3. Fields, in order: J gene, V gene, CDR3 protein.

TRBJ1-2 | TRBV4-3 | ASSQGLGQYGYS
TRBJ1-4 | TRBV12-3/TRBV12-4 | ASSLRGAFGEKLF
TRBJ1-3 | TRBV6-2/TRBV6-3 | ASRPGPGNTIY
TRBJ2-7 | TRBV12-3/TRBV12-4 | ASSLKRGASYEQY
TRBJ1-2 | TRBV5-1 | ASRREAYGYT
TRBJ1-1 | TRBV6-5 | ASTQTGGWTEAF
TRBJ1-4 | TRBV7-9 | ASSLVGQRNEKLF
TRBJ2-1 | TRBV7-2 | ASSHSLGLAGGNEQF
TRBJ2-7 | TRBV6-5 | ASRVIGTGRGYEQY
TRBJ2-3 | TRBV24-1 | AASDPTGAADTQY
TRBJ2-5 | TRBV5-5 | ASRLDRVQETQY
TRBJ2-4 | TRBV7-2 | ASSPGAKNIQY
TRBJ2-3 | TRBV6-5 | ASSYLRLGGTDTQY
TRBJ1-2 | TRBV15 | ATSRDKGVTNYGYT
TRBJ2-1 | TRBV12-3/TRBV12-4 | ASTPQDEQF
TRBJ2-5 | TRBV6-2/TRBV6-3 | ASSWVDQETQY
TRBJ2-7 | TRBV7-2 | ASSPGQVRGYEQY
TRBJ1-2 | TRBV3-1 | ASSPPGRPYGYT
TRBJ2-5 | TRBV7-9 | ASSPHGTTQETQY
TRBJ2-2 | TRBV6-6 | ASSWGSGTGELF
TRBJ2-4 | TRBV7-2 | ASSSAGDKNIQY
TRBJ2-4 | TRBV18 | ASSPKSRDGINIQY
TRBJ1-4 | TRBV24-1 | ATNEKLF
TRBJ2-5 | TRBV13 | ASSAGYETQY
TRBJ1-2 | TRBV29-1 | SVVVDRRAVYGYT
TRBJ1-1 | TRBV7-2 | ASSFAGGGAVTEAF
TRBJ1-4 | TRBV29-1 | SVEDQGGQGYEKLF
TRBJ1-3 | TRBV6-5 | ASSRHDSGNTIY
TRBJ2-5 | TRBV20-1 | SARGGEYVETQY
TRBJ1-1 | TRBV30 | AWSVLGIVNTEAF
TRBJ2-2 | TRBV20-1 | SAPRGGPGELF
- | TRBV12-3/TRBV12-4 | ASSSDSGGEQY
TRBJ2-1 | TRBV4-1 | ASSQDWGSSYNEQF
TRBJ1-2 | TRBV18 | ASSPTDSNYGYT
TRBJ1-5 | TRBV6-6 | ASSYVGDGQPQH
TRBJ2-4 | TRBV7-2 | ASSFEGHPSKNIQY
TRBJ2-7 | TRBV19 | ASSIGSGSFYEQY
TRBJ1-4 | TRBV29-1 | SGVGEKLF
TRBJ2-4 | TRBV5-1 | ASSLDNAAKNIQY
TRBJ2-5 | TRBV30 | AWSVSGGAKTQY
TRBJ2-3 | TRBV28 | ASSLGHLLAQY
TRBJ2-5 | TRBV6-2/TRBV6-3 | ASRSGGRQETQY
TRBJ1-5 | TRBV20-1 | SARGGTSNQPQH
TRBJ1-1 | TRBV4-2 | ASSQAPGGGSDGTEAF
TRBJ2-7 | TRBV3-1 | ASSQGSGARTYEQY
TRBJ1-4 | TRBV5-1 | VSSLSLANEKLF
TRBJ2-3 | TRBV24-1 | ATSDPTASSTDTQY
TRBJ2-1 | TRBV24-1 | ATGLAAQNEQF